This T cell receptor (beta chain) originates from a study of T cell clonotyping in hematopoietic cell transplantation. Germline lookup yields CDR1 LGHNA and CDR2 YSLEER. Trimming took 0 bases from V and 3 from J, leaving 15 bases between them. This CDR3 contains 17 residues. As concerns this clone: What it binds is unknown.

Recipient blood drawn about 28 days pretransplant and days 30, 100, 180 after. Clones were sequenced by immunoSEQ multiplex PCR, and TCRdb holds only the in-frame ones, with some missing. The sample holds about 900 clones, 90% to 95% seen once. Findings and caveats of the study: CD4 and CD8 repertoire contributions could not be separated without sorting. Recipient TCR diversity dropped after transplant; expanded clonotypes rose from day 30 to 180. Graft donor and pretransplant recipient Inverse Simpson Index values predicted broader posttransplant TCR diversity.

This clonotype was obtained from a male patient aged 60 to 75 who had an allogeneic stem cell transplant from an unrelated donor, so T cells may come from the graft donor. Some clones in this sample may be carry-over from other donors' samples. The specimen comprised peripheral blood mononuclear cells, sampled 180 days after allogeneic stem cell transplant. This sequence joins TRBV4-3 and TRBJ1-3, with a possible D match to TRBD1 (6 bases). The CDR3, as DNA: TGCGCCAGCAGCCAAGAAGGAGCGGGGGCGTATGGAAACACCATATATTTT. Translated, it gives CASSQEGAGAYGNTIYF.